This T cell receptor beta chain was identified during a study of blood T cell repertoires in COVID-19. Turning to the study itself: Samples of COVID-19 (acute and convalescent) were obtained from the United States, Italy and Spain.

Assay used: immunoSEQ multiplex PCR; TCRdb lists only in-frame clones, some missing. The table records approximately 68,000 clones, roughly 80% of them present only once. Germline values: CDR1 SGHAT, CDR2 FQDESV (reference sequence). The V and J ends lost 2 bases and 5 bases, in that order; junction bases with no gene match: 6. The CDR3 spans 14 residues. The sequenced material came from peripheral blood. The J gene is TRBJ2-7, the V gene TRBV11-1, with 7 bases lining up with TRBD1. The source of this sequence is a man of 80 years or more with active COVID-19. The CDR3 nucleotides are TGTGCCAGCAGCTTAACACGGGACAGCAACGAGCAGTACTTC. Amino acid sequence: CASSLTRDSNEQYF.